The next 20 T cell receptor beta chains were all read from a single sample in a study of T cell repertoires in cytomegalovirus infection. For these receptors, no antigen is known. TCRdb re-called the reads with MiXCR, one entry per CDR3 protein. Among about 180,000 distinct CDR3 sequences listed, about a fifth were seen once. Sequencing was performed on CD8+ T cells from cultured PBMCs, taken from culture after CMV antigen stimulation. The receptors originated from a human donor in good health (CMV status not recorded). Some clones in this sample may be carry-over from other donors' samples.

The chain links TRBV2 to TRBJ2-3; D not certain. In germline, CDR1 is SNHLY, CDR2 FYNNEI. Trimming removed 4 bases from V and 4 bases from J, with 12 bases in between. The CDR3 loop spans 14 amino acids. The CDR3 sequence is CASSGDPDADTQYF. CDR3 nucleotides: TGTGCCAGCAGTGGAGACCCTGACGCAGATACGCAGTATTTT.

The sample holds a few counts of this clonotype. The V gene is TRBV6-2 or TRBV6-3, the J gene TRBJ2-1; TRBD1 matches at 12 bases. CDR1 is MNHEY, CDR2 SVGEGT, per germline. V trimming: 10 bases; J trimming: 9 bases; junction bases outside the gene matches: 13. This CDR3 is built from 15 residues. The chain's CDR3 is CATSFSGTGGVEQFF. The CDR3, as DNA: TGTGCCACTTCCTTCTCCGGGACAGGGGGCGTTGAGCAGTTCTTC.

This clonotype was detected a few times. One end of the junction varies from germline; a read error may be responsible. This chain links TRBV12-3 or TRBV12-4 with TRBJ1-2; 8 bases line up with TRBD1. The CDR3 is 14 residues long. In nucleotides, the CDR3 is TGTGCCAGCAGGGGGGGACAGGCCGTAAATGGCCACACCTTC. Translated: CASRGGQAVNGHTF.

The chain has TRBV12-3 or TRBV12-4 and TRBJ1-6; D is unclear. Trimming stripped 4 bases from V and 0 bases from J, with 25 bases between. The CDR3 runs to 21 residues. The CDR3 bases are TGTGCCAGCAGTTCATTATACCACGACAATATAGGGAGCTCCTATAATTCACCCCTCCACTTT. It yields the protein CASSSLYHDNIGSSYNSPLHF.

The V gene is TRBV7-6, the J gene TRBJ2-7; either TRBD1 or TRBD2 may fit D (6 bases each). V was trimmed by 1 base and J by 3 bases, leaving 13 bases between them. Germline-derived CDR1 and CDR2 are SGHVS and FNYEAQ. The CDR3 has 15 amino acids. The CDR3 sequence: CASSLEGGRNYEQYF. In DNA, the CDR3 is TGTGCCAGCAGCTTAGAGGGGGGACGGAACTACGAGCAGTACTTC. Together with reference TRBV7-6 and TRBJ2-7, the CDR3 gives the full variable domain: GAGVSQSPRYKVTKRGQDVALRCDPISGHVSLYWYRQALGQGPEFLTYFNYEAQQDKSGLPNDRFSAERPEGSISTLTIQRTEQRDSAMYRCASSLEGGRNYEQYFGPGTRLTVT.

The chain is built from TRBV7-2 and TRBJ2-3; TRBD2 agrees at 15 bases. This CDR3 has 19 amino acids. CDR1 and CDR2 from the germline V gene are SGHTA and FQGNSA. The V gene end was trimmed by 5 bases and the J gene end by 3 bases; junction bases not matched to a gene: 12. The DNA of the CDR3 is TGTGCCAGCAGCCCCGGACTAGCGGGGGGGCTAGGGATAACAGATACGCAGTATTTT. It is translated as CASSPGLAGGLGITDTQYF.

This clonotype was counted only a few times. The rearrangement joins TRBV7-9 to TRBJ2-1; TRBD2 aligns across 13 bases. The CDR3 is made up of 16 amino acids. Germline V gives CDR1 SEHNR, CDR2 FQNEAQ (reference sequence). With V trimmed by 5 bases and J by 10 bases, 11 bases remained unmatched. The CDR3 sequence: CASSHAGLAGLGEQFF. Here the CDR3 DNA reads TGTGCCAGCAGCCATGCGGGACTAGCGGGGTTAGGGGAGCAGTTCTTC.

This clonotype has more than one count but fewer than ten. V is TRBV7-2 and J is TRBJ1-5; 12 bases map to TRBD1. J gave up 6 bases and V 0 bases, and 0 bases lay outside the gene matches. This CDR3 spans 15 amino acids. Germline V gene data show CDR1 as SGHTA and CDR2 as FQGNSA. CDR3 sequence (DNA): TGTGCCAGCAGCTTAGCGGGACAGGGGGCTCAGCCCCAGCATTTT. Encoded protein: CASSLAGQGAQPQHF.

This rearrangement joins TRBV6-5 to TRBJ2-5; tentatively, D is TRBD1 (5 bases). This CDR3 region has 14 residues. V gave up 5 bases and J gave up 0 bases, with 10 bases separating them. Germline CDR1 and CDR2: MNHEY and SVGAGI. The CDR3 DNA follows: TGTGCCAGCAGTAAAACAGGTTACCAAGAGACCCAGTACTTC. It is translated as CASSKTGYQETQYF.

The chain has TRBV7-6 and TRBJ1-5; 7 bases fit TRBD1. This CDR3 spans 15 amino acids. V dropped 1 base and J dropped 4; count of bases not matched to a gene: 4. Germline V gene lookup returns CDR1 SGHVS and CDR2 FNYEAQ. The CDR3, as DNA: TGTGCCAGCAGCTTAGGGGCAGGGGGAAATCAGCCCCAGCATTTT. Translating gives CASSLGAGGNQPQHF.

There are a few counts of this clonotype. The chain employs TRBV11-2 and TRBJ1-4; 9 bases map to TRBD1. From germline, CDR1 is SGHAT and CDR2 FQNNGV. The J segment lost 8 bases and the V segment lost 4 bases, leaving 11 bases of the junction unmatched. The CDR3 loop spans 16 amino acids. Here the CDR3 reads CASSSLGQGIGEKLFF. The CDR3 DNA reads TGTGCCAGCAGCTCGCTGGGACAGGGAATTGGGGAAAAACTGTTTTTT.

The sample holds a few counts of this clonotype. This chain links TRBV7-2 with TRBJ1-3; maybe TRBD1 (5 bases). The CDR3 spans 16 residues. Germline loops: CDR1 SGHTA, CDR2 FQGNSA. V lost 2 bases to trimming and J lost 2 bases, with 13 bases between them. The CDR3 loop is CASSLSGTEAGNTIYF. The CDR3 DNA sequence: TGTGCCAGCAGCTTATCCGGGACGGAAGCTGGAAACACCATATATTTT.

CDR3 nucleotides: TGCGCCAGCAGCCAAGAGATAAGTGTAGGATCCGAAGAGACCCAGTACTTC. As protein: CASSQEISVGSEETQYF. The chain recombines TRBV4-3 with TRBJ2-5; D ambiguous. V shed 0 bases and J shed 3 bases, with 17 bases lying between them. This CDR3 contains 17 residues. Germline V gives CDR1 LGHNA, CDR2 YSLEER.

V is TRBV20-1 and J is TRBJ1-5, with D possibly TRBD1 on 5 matching bases. Germline lookup yields CDR1 DFQATT and CDR2 SNEGSKA (reference sequence). The CDR3 covers 14 residues. The V gene lost 6 bases and the J gene lost 4 bases, with 16 bases spanning the gap. Here the CDR3 reads CSAGTGTSNQPQHF. CDR3 DNA: TGCAGTGCGGGGACCGGGACGTCAAATCAGCCCCAGCATTTT.

The V gene is TRBV4-2, the J gene TRBJ2-1; D uncertain. The CDR3 is 15 residues long. Trimming shortened V by 4 bases and J by 3 bases, and 13 bases separated the two germline ends. Germline lookup yields CDR1 LGHNA and CDR2 YNFKEQ. The CDR3 sequence is CASSRPSSRYNEQFF. As DNA, the CDR3 is TGTGCCAGCAGCCGCCCTTCTAGTCGCTACAATGAGCAGTTCTTC.

The V and J genes are TRBV5-8 and TRBJ1-6; D is unresolved. The CDR3 totals 14 residues. V was clipped by 1 base and J by 7 bases, with 9 bases between them. From germline, CDR1 is SGHTS and CDR2 YDEGEE. This CDR3 reads CASSLLRGNSPLHF. The CDR3 bases are TGTGCCAGCAGCTTGTTACGAGGCAATTCACCCCTCCACTTT. The full variable domain, in which reference TRBV5-8 and TRBJ1-6 provide the parts outside the CDR3, is EAGVTQSPTHLIKTRGQQATLRCSPISGHTSVYWYQQALGLGLQFLLWYDEGEERNRGNFPPRFSGRQFPNYSSELNVNALELEDSALYLCASSLLRGNSPLHFGNGTRLTVT.

The CDR3 reads CASRGLGANYGYTF. CDR3 nucleotide sequence: TGCGCCAGCCGGGGCCTGGGTGCCAACTATGGCTACACCTTC. The chain links TRBV5-1 to TRBJ1-2; D perhaps matches TRBD1 (5 bases). Trimming took 7 bases from V and 2 from J, leaving 15 bases between them. Looked up from germline, CDR1 is SGHRS and CDR2 is YFSETQ. CDR3 length: 14 amino acids.

This clonotype turned up a few times. The J gene is TRBJ2-1, the V gene TRBV20-1, with D tentatively TRBD2 (6 bases). Germline assignment: CDR1 DFQATT and CDR2 SNEGSKA (reference sequence). CDR3 length equals 19 residues. Trimming took 4 bases from V and 6 from J, leaving 31 bases between them. DNA for the CDR3: TGCAGTGCTATCATTTTCATGGAGGGTTTATTCCAACATACCAATGAGCAGTTCTTC. This encodes CSAIIFMEGLFQHTNEQFF.

The V and J genes are TRBV12-3 or TRBV12-4 and TRBJ1-5, with TRBD1 matching 7 bases. Trimming removed 0 bases from V and 3 bases from J; junction bases left unmatched: 5. The CDR3 sequence is 16 residues long. CDR3 DNA sequence: TGTGCCAGCAGTTTAGCTTTTGACAGGGACAATCAGCCCCAGCATTTT. This encodes CASSLAFDRDNQPQHF.

This clonotype was observed many times. The chain recombines TRBV7-9 with TRBJ1-1, with 7 positions matching TRBD1. The V and J ends lost 4 bases and 0 bases, in that order; junction bases with no gene match: 2. The CDR3 contains 14 residues. CDR1 and CDR2 from the germline V gene are SEHNR and FQNEAQ (reference sequence). Here the CDR3 DNA reads TGTGCCAGCAGCTCGGGACAGTTGAACACTGAAGCTTTCTTT. Its protein product is CASSSGQLNTEAFF.